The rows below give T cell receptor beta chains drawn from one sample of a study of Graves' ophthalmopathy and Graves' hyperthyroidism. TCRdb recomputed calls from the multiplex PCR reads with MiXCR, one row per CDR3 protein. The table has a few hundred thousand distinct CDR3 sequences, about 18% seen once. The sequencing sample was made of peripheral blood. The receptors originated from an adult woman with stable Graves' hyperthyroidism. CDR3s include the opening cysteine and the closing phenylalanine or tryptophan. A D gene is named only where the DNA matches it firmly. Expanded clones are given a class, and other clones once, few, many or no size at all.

DNA: TGTGCCAGCAGTTACTCGGAGTCTTTCAGGGTGGCGAGCACTGAAGCTTTCTTT; CDR3: CASSYSESFRVASTEAFF; J: TRBJ1-1; length: 18; V: TRBV6-2/TRBV6-3; D: NA; size: few
DNA: TGTGCCAGCAGCCTATCTGGACAGGGGGCTTCAGGAAACACCATATATTTT; CDR3: CASSLSGQGASGNTIYF; J: TRBJ1-3; length: 17; V: TRBV28; D: TRBD1; size: many
DNA: TGTGCCAGCAGTTACGGGGCCGAAAACTACGAGCAGTACTTC; CDR3: CASSYGAENYEQYF; J: TRBJ2-7; length: 14; V: TRBV12-3/TRBV12-4; D: NA; size: many
DNA: TGTGCCAGCAGCTTAGAAGGAGGGGGTTGCGAAGCTTTCTTC; CDR3: CASSLEGGGCEAFF; J: TRBJ1-1; length: 14; V: TRBV7-2; D: NA; size: NA
DNA: TGTGCCACCAATTATGGGTACCAAGAGATCCAGTACTTC; CDR3: CATNYGYQEIQYF; J: TRBJ2-5; length: 13; V: TRBV15; D: NA; size: NA
DNA: TGTGCCTCCGGCATTTACAGCTATAATTCACCCCTCCACTTT; CDR3: CASGIYSYNSPLHF; J: TRBJ1-6; length: 14; V: TRBV28; D: NA; size: many
DNA: TGTGCCAGCAGTTTGCCGCCTGGGGGGGGTCTCTATAGCAATCAGCCCCAGCATTTT; CDR3: CASSLPPGGGLYSNQPQHF; J: TRBJ1-5; length: 19; V: TRBV28; D: NA; size: many
DNA: TGTGCCAGCAGCGACAGGGGGCGGGAAGCTTTCTTT; CDR3: CASSDRGREAFF; J: TRBJ1-1; length: 12; V: TRBV2; D: TRBD1; size: many
DNA: TGTGCCAGCAGTTTAGCCGGGAGGGGGAGCGGGGAGCTGTTTTTT; CDR3: CASSLAGRGSGELFF; J: TRBJ2-2; length: 15; V: TRBV12-3/TRBV12-4; D: TRBD2; size: many
DNA: TGTGCCAGCAGCTCCACCCCGGCGGGCAATCAGCCCCAGCATTTT; CDR3: CASSSTPAGNQPQHF; J: TRBJ1-5; length: 15; V: TRBV6-1; D: NA; size: NA
DNA: TGTGCCAGCATTGGATCGGACAGGGGCTACGAGCAGTACTTC; CDR3: CASIGSDRGYEQYF; J: TRBJ2-7; length: 14; V: TRBV28; D: TRBD1; size: many
DNA: TGTGCCATCAGTTCGAAGCCCCAAGAAAACACTGAAGCTTTCTTT; CDR3: CAISSKPQENTEAFF; J: TRBJ1-1; length: 15; V: TRBV10-3; D: NA; size: NA
DNA: TGTGCCACCAGTGATTTCGGGGGAGGGCCGGGTTCGGAGACCCAGTACTTC; CDR3: CATSDFGGGPGSETQYF; J: TRBJ2-5; length: 17; V: TRBV24-1; D: TRBD2; size: many
DNA: TGTGCCAGCAGCTTTAGCGGGAGGGCCTACGAGCAGTACTTC; CDR3: CASSFSGRAYEQYF; J: TRBJ2-7; length: 14; V: TRBV12-3/TRBV12-4; D: TRBD2; size: many
DNA: TGTGCCAGCAGTTTATCGGGAGCTGGGGGCTACACCTTC; CDR3: CASSLSGAGGYTF; J: TRBJ1-2; length: 13; V: TRBV27; D: NA; size: many
DNA: TGTGCCAGCAGACGTTCGGAGTTAGACGAGCAGTACTTC; CDR3: CASRRSELDEQYF; J: TRBJ2-7; length: 13; V: TRBV2; D: NA; size: many
DNA: TGCAGTGCTCACGGACAGGGGAGCAATCAGCCCCAGCATTTT; CDR3: CSAHGQGSNQPQHF; J: TRBJ1-5; length: 14; V: TRBV20-1; D: TRBD1; size: few
DNA: TGTGCCAGCAGCGTAGAAGGCAGGGACAATTCACCCCTCCACTTT; CDR3: CASSVEGRDNSPLHF; J: TRBJ1-6; length: 15; V: TRBV9; D: NA; size: many
DNA: TGCAGTGCTAGAGATTACAGGGTAGGAAATCAGCCCCAGCATTTT; CDR3: CSARDYRVGNQPQHF; J: TRBJ1-5; length: 15; V: TRBV20-1; D: NA; size: NA
DNA: TGTGCCAGCAGTTTAGCGCTTCAGATTAGCTTCAACTACAATGAGCAGTTCTTC; CDR3: CASSLALQISFNYNEQFF; J: TRBJ2-1; length: 18; V: TRBV12-3/TRBV12-4; D: NA; size: NA
DNA: TGTGCCACCAGCAGAGGAAGGACAGGAGGAAAAGAGACCCAGTACTTC; CDR3: CATSRGRTGGKETQYF; J: TRBJ2-5; length: 16; V: TRBV15; D: TRBD1; size: many
DNA: TGTGCCAGCACCCCGCACGAGCAGCCTCTTACTGAAGCTTTCTTT; CDR3: CASTPHEQPLTEAFF; J: TRBJ1-1; length: 15; V: TRBV12-3/TRBV12-4; D: NA; size: many
DNA: TGTGCCAGCAGTTTAGAGACCCTCTACGAGCAGTACTTC; CDR3: CASSLETLYEQYF; J: TRBJ2-7; length: 13; V: TRBV12-3/TRBV12-4; D: NA; size: NA
DNA: TGTGCCAGCAGTCCACGACTAGCGGGAGGGCGAAACACCGGGGAGCTGTTTTTT; CDR3: CASSPRLAGGRNTGELFF; J: TRBJ2-2; length: 18; V: TRBV27; D: TRBD2; size: many
DNA: TGTGCCAGCAGTTTATGGGGGCCGGGACACCAAGGGGGTTACGAGCAGTACTTC; CDR3: CASSLWGPGHQGGYEQYF; J: TRBJ2-7; length: 18; V: TRBV28; D: NA; size: many
DNA: TGTGCCAGCAGTTCGACAGGGATTAACTATGGCTACACCTTC; CDR3: CASSSTGINYGYTF; J: TRBJ1-2; length: 14; V: TRBV6-2/TRBV6-3; D: TRBD1; size: few
DNA: TGCGCCAGCAGCTTGGAGCCGGGGGGCCTCTCCTACGAGCAGTACTTC; CDR3: CASSLEPGGLSYEQYF; J: TRBJ2-7; length: 16; V: TRBV5-1; D: NA; size: NA
DNA: TGTGCCAGCACCGCGGGGTGGGATCAGCCCCAGCATTTT; CDR3: CASTAGWDQPQHF; J: TRBJ1-5; length: 13; V: TRBV6-1; D: NA; size: NA
DNA: TGTGCCAGCAGGCCGGTGGCGGGTCTCTCCTACGAGCAGTACTTC; CDR3: CASRPVAGLSYEQYF; J: TRBJ2-7; length: 15; V: TRBV6-1; D: NA; size: many
DNA: TGTGCCAGCAGCTTGTCTGCCACAGATACGCAGTATTTT; CDR3: CASSLSATDTQYF; J: TRBJ2-3; length: 13; V: TRBV7-2; D: NA; size: NA
DNA: TGTGCCAGCAGTTTAAGGCACGGGGGCGAGCAGTACTTC; CDR3: CASSLRHGGEQYF; J: TRBJ2-7; length: 13; V: TRBV12-3/TRBV12-4; D: NA; size: many
DNA: TGTGCCAGCGGGAAGGGCAGGGGATCAGATACGCAGTATTTT; CDR3: CASGKGRGSDTQYF; J: TRBJ2-3; length: 14; V: TRBV6-1; D: NA; size: NA
DNA: TGTGCCAGCAGCTTAGCGTTATTGTCGGAGCAGTACTTC; CDR3: CASSLALLSEQYF; J: TRBJ2-7; length: 13; V: TRBV7-8; D: NA; size: many
DNA: TGTGCCAGCAGGGAAACAGGGGGCGCTCATGGCTACACCTTC; CDR3: CASRETGGAHGYTF; J: TRBJ1-2; length: 14; V: TRBV12-3/TRBV12-4; D: TRBD1; size: many
DNA: TGTGCCAGCAGGAGGGGAGGACTAACCGGGGAGCTGTTTTTT; CDR3: CASRRGGLTGELFF; J: TRBJ2-2; length: 14; V: TRBV6-2/TRBV6-3; D: NA; size: NA
DNA: TGTGCCAGCAGTGAGACTAGCGGGGGAAAAGAGACCCAGTACTTC; CDR3: CASSETSGGKETQYF; J: TRBJ2-5; length: 15; V: TRBV28; D: TRBD2; size: NA
DNA: TGTGCCACCAGCTCAAACGGCCAAGAGACCCAGTACTTC; CDR3: CATSSNGQETQYF; J: TRBJ2-5; length: 13; V: TRBV15; D: NA; size: many
DNA: TGCAGCGTTGAGAAATTTCTAGGGGGGGAGCAGTTCTTC; CDR3: CSVEKFLGGEQFF; J: TRBJ2-1; length: 13; V: TRBV29-1; D: NA; size: once
DNA: TGTGCCAGCTCACCATTGGAACAGGGGAAAAACACCATATATTTT; CDR3: CASSPLEQGKNTIYF; J: TRBJ1-3; length: 15; V: TRBV18; D: TRBD1; size: few
DNA: TGTGCCAGCAGTCGCTGGGAGAACAATCAGCCCCAGCATTTT; CDR3: CASSRWENNQPQHF; J: TRBJ1-5; length: 14; V: TRBV28; D: NA; size: many
DNA: TGTGCCAGCTACGGACTACCGCCAAATCCTAACTATGGCTACACCTTC; CDR3: CASYGLPPNPNYGYTF; J: TRBJ1-2; length: 16; V: TRBV28; D: NA; size: many
DNA: TGCGCCAGCAGCCCCCCAGCGACAGTCTATGGCTACACCTTC; CDR3: CASSPPATVYGYTF; J: TRBJ1-2; length: 14; V: TRBV4-3; D: NA; size: NA
DNA: TGCAGTGCTAGAGAAGGGGGCACAGGGGGGAACACTGAAGCTTTCTTT; CDR3: CSAREGGTGGNTEAFF; J: TRBJ1-1; length: 16; V: TRBV20-1; D: TRBD1; size: many
DNA: TGTGCCAGCAGTTTTCTGGCAGGGGGCACAGATACGCAGTATTTT; CDR3: CASSFLAGGTDTQYF; J: TRBJ2-3; length: 15; V: TRBV12-3/TRBV12-4; D: NA; size: many
DNA: TGTGCCAGCAGTTACACCTACAACACCGGGGAGCTGTTTTTT; CDR3: CASSYTYNTGELFF; J: TRBJ2-2; length: 14; V: TRBV6-2/TRBV6-3; D: NA; size: NA
DNA: TGTGCCAGCAGCACCCACCAGACTCTTACATCTAGCAATCAGCCCCAGCATTTT; CDR3: CASSTHQTLTSSNQPQHF; J: TRBJ1-5; length: 18; V: TRBV12-3/TRBV12-4; D: NA; size: NA
DNA: TGTGCCAGCAGTTTAGCCGGGACAGGGGGCGCATGGGGATATCAGCCCCAGCATTTT; CDR3: CASSLAGTGGAWGYQPQHF; J: TRBJ1-5; length: 19; V: TRBV12-3/TRBV12-4; D: TRBD1; size: many
DNA: TGTGCCAGCAGCCCCGCCGGGTCCATGGGCTACACCTTC; CDR3: CASSPAGSMGYTF; J: TRBJ1-2; length: 13; V: TRBV7-2; D: NA; size: NA
DNA: TGTGCCAGCAGTTTCCCGACAGCCCACGGTAATTCACCCCTCCACTTT; CDR3: CASSFPTAHGNSPLHF; J: TRBJ1-6; length: 16; V: TRBV28; D: NA; size: many
DNA: TGTGCCAGCAGCGTGCAGGGGATTAAATCACCCCTCCACTTT; CDR3: CASSVQGIKSPLHF; J: TRBJ1-6; length: 14; V: TRBV9; D: NA; size: many
DNA: TGTGCCAGTAGCGTTCCCGGGACAAGTCATAGCAATCAGCCCCAGCATTTT; CDR3: CASSVPGTSHSNQPQHF; J: TRBJ1-5; length: 17; V: TRBV19; D: NA; size: many
DNA: TGCAGTGCCATCTCCACCGGACAGGGCAATCAGCCCCAGCATTTT; CDR3: CSAISTGQGNQPQHF; J: TRBJ1-5; length: 15; V: TRBV20-1; D: TRBD1; size: many
DNA: TGTGCCAGCAGTCCCCAGGCAGGGGGTAGCTACGAGCAGTACTTC; CDR3: CASSPQAGGSYEQYF; J: TRBJ2-7; length: 15; V: TRBV12-3/TRBV12-4; D: TRBD1; size: many
DNA: TGTGCCTGGAGCAGCCACGGGACAGGACTAGAGACCCAGTACTTC; CDR3: CAWSSHGTGLETQYF; J: TRBJ2-5; length: 15; V: TRBV30; D: TRBD1; size: many